Given below is one T cell receptor (beta chain) in context. This specimen comes from a study of blood T cell repertoires in COVID-19. Study-level background: Researchers got acute and convalescent COVID-19 samples from the United States, Italy and Spain. The analysed material was cDNA or gDNA that came from T cells, B-cell-depleted T cells, or PBMCs.

In the original analysis: Amplifying reference gene primers gave estimates of nucleated cell counts. Sequenced by immunoSEQ multiplex PCR; TCRdb stores in-frame clones only, minus some. That table furnishes V, J and clone size, whereas the DNA furnished D and trimming. The sample holds tens of thousands of clones, roughly 83% seen once. The CDR3 is 15 residues long. CDR1 is LNHDA, CDR2 SQIVND, per germline (reference sequence). V was clipped by 2 bases and J by 4 bases; unmatched bases: 3. The TCR sequence derives from a man aged 55 to 70 with COVID-19, enrolled during active disease. Source material: peripheral blood. The chain employs TRBV19 and TRBJ2-2; 8 bases match TRBD2. The CDR3: CASSISGRGTGELFF. The CDR3 nucleotides read TGTGCCAGTAGTATATCCGGGAGGGGCACCGGGGAGCTGTTTTTT.